The 9 T cell receptor beta chains below all came from one sample that was sequenced in a study of T cells in Graves' hyperthyroidism and ophthalmopathy. RNA transcripts gave rise to amplified TCR beta CDR3 regions. The HTBI primer set drove a first-round RT-PCR of the TCR CDR3. TCRdb reanalysed the multiplex PCR reads using MiXCR and keeps one entry per CDR3 protein. This sample yields 650,000 to 750,000 distinct CDR3 sequences, of which less than 15% are seen a single time; about 9.4% belongs to the top ten. The sequencing input was blood. The receptors were gathered from a young woman with Graves' hyperthyroidism.

This clonotype came up many times. CDR3 amino acids: CASSLGLASNIGNEQYF. For the CDR3, the DNA is TGTGCCAGCAGCTTAGGGCTCGCTAGCAACATCGGCAACGAGCAGTACTTC. V is TRBV11-2 and J is TRBJ2-7, with D possibly matching TRBD2 (5 bases). CDR3 length equals 17 residues. The V gene lost 1 base and the J gene lost 5 bases, with 21 bases spanning the gap. Germline V CDR1 and CDR2: SGHAT, FQNNGV.

The sample holds many counts of this clonotype. J is TRBJ2-1 and V is TRBV6-1; tentatively, D is TRBD1 (6 bases). This CDR3 is built from 15 residues. Trimming removed 7 bases at V and 2 bases at J, with 15 bases between. Germline V gives CDR1 MNHNS, CDR2 SASEGT. The CDR3 loop is CASNPWTEPYNEQFF. CDR3 in DNA: TGTGCCAGCAACCCTTGGACAGAGCCCTACAATGAGCAGTTCTTC.

The chain couples TRBV10-3 to TRBJ2-2, with D possibly being TRBD1 (6 bases). This CDR3 spans 14 amino acids. V was clipped by 6 bases and J by 2 bases, with 10 bases between them. Germline CDR1 and CDR2: ENHRY and SYGVKD. The CDR3 DNA sequence: TGTGCCATCAGGGACAGCATTAACACCGGGGAGCTGTTTTTT. Amino acids: CAIRDSINTGELFF.

This clonotype has at least ten counts. V is TRBV6-6 and J is TRBJ1-2; maybe TRBD1 (6 bases). V shed 0 bases and J shed 1 base, with 9 bases lying between them. Germline V lookup: CDR1 MNHNY, CDR2 SVGAGI (reference sequence). This CDR3 has 15 residues. Here the CDR3 reads CASSYSQGFNYGYTF. CDR3 nucleotide sequence: TGTGCCAGCAGTTACTCGCAGGGGTTTAACTATGGCTACACCTTC.

This clonotype showed up many times. The rearrangement links TRBV7-8 to TRBJ2-5; no firm D call. The germline CDR1 and CDR2 sequences are SGHVS and FQNEAQ. The CDR3 contains 15 residues. V lost 7 bases to trimming and J lost 7 bases, with 22 bases between them. The CDR3 nucleotides are TGTGCCAGCACCGATCCCAAGAGGTGGGGATTGACCCAGTACTTC. Translation gives CASTDPKRWGLTQYF. The full variable domain, completed using reference TRBV7-8 and TRBJ2-5, is GAGVSQSPRYKVAKRGQDVALRCDPISGHVSLFWYQQALGQGPEFLTYFQNEAQLDKSGLPSDRFFAERPEGSVSTLKIQRTQQEDSAVYLCASTDPKRWGLTQYFGPGTRLLVL.

The CDR3 DNA follows: TGTGCCACCAGTGATTGGGGAGTTAATGAGCAGTTCTTC. Amino acids: CATSDWGVNEQFF. J is TRBJ2-1 and V is TRBV24-1, with D perhaps TRBD2 (5 bases). The CDR3 has 13 residues. Germline V lookup: CDR1 KGHDR, CDR2 SFDVKD. The V and J ends lost 2 bases and 7 bases respectively, with 8 bases between them.

This clonotype was seen more than once but under ten times. The gene calls are TRBV28 and TRBJ1-1; D possibly corresponds to TRBD1 (5 bases). Germline CDR1 reads MDHEN; CDR2 reads SYDVKM. V was trimmed by 6 bases and J by 9 bases, leaving 14 bases between them. The CDR3 sequence is 12 residues long. This CDR3 reads CASRGTRAQAFF. The CDR3, as DNA: TGTGCCAGCAGAGGTACCAGGGCCCAAGCTTTCTTT.

This clonotype was seen more than once but under ten times. The chain has TRBV20-1 and TRBJ2-1; 9 nucleotides agree with TRBD2. The CDR3 extends over 20 amino acids. Germline CDR1 reads DFQATT; CDR2 reads SNEGSKA (reference sequence). With V trimmed by 4 bases and J by 0 bases, 19 bases remained unmatched. DNA for the CDR3: TGCAGTGCTACCGGACGGACTAGCGAGTTCACTGCTGGCTCCTACAATGAGCAGTTCTTC. This translates into CSATGRTSEFTAGSYNEQFF.

This clonotype was counted many times. The rearrangement joins TRBV28 to TRBJ2-7; 7 bases fit TRBD2. The trim removed 4 bases at V and 1 base at J, leaving 4 bases unmatched. The germline gives CDR1 MDHEN, CDR2 SYDVKM. The length of the CDR3 is 14 residues. CDR3 region: CASSSGGPSYEQYF. The DNA of the CDR3 is TGTGCCAGCAGTTCGGGAGGCCCGTCCTACGAGCAGTACTTC.